What follows are 21 T cell receptor beta chains derived from one specimen sequenced in a study of cytomegalovirus exposure and HLA in healthy donors. PCR was performed using 60 Vbeta and 13 Jbeta primers. Assay: immunoSEQ multiplex PCR; the TCRdb copy retains only in-frame clones and omits some. The sample consists of around 140,000 clones, around 75% of them appearing once. Input material: PBMCs. Receptors were obtained from a young woman in good health and CMV-seronegative.

The V and J genes are TRBV7-2 and TRBJ2-7; D perhaps matches TRBD1 (6 bases). The V end was cut by 1 base, the J end by 8 bases, with 12 bases between. Germline V gene sequence: CDR1 SGHTA, CDR2 FQGNSA. This CDR3 region has 13 residues. CDR3 nucleotide sequence: TGTGCCAGCAGCTTAGGACAGGTCCCACAGCAGTACTTC. Its translation: CASSLGQVPQQYF.

The chain combines TRBV11-3 with TRBJ2-2; D is perhaps TRBD1 (6 bases). V was shortened by 7 bases and J by 2 bases, with 17 bases between the two germline ends. Germline-derived CDR1 and CDR2 are SGHNT and YENEEA. CDR3 length equals 16 residues. CDR3 bases: TGTGCCAGCACCGAATATACAGGGTCTAACACCGGGGAGCTGTTTTTT. This encodes CASTEYTGSNTGELFF.

This sequence joins TRBV5-1 and TRBJ2-5, with 7 bases matching TRBD1. Germline V gives CDR1 SGHRS, CDR2 YFSETQ. Trimming at V came to 0 bases and at J to 5 bases, leaving 10 bases not matched to a gene. CDR3 length equals 16 residues. The CDR3 region is CASSLDGTEAEETQYF. The CDR3 DNA reads as TGCGCCAGCAGCTTGGACGGGACAGAGGCCGAGGAGACCCAGTACTTC.

The genes are TRBV4-2 and TRBJ2-1; 9 positions agree with TRBD2. The germline gives CDR1 LGHNA, CDR2 YNFKEQ. The CDR3 loop spans 15 amino acids. V trimming: 1 base; J trimming: 7 bases; junction bases outside the gene matches: 5. The CDR3 bases are TGTGCCAGCAGCCAAGGGCTAGCGGGAACGAATGAGCAGTTCTTC. This codes for CASSQGLAGTNEQFF.

V usage is TRBV4-1 and J usage is TRBJ1-2, with unresolved D. The V end lost 0 bases, the J end lost 4 bases, and 15 bases lay between the germline ends. Germline V gives CDR1 MGHRA, CDR2 YSYEKL. CDR3 length: 16 amino acids. CDR3 protein: CASSQDERPPPYGYTF. CDR3 coding DNA: TGCGCCAGCAGCCAAGATGAGAGGCCGCCTCCCTATGGCTACACCTTC.

The count of this clone is one. This sequence joins TRBV11-3 and TRBJ2-2; D is possibly TRBD1 (5 bases). The CDR3 is 16 amino acids. Trimming took off 5 bases at V and 0 bases at J, with 13 bases between the two ends. Germline V gene data show CDR1 as SGHNT and CDR2 as YENEEA. The CDR3 sequence: CASSPRIGANTGELFF. Here the CDR3 DNA reads TGTGCCAGCAGCCCACGAATAGGGGCGAACACCGGGGAGCTGTTTTTT. Looking up the rest from reference TRBV11-3 and TRBJ2-2 gives the full variable domain: EAGVVQSPRYKIIEKKQPVAFWCNPISGHNTLYWYLQNLGQGPELLIRYENEEAVDDSQLPKDRFSAERLKGVDSTLKIQPAELGDSAVYLCASSPRIGANTGELFFGEGSRLTVL.

This clone was picked up one time. The chain couples TRBV7-3 to TRBJ1-2, with a possible D match to TRBD1 (5 bases). Between the trimmed V and J ends, which lost 1 base and 5 bases, there was a span of 14 bases. CDR1 SGHTA and CDR2 FQGTGA come from the germline V gene. This CDR3 region has 15 residues. CDR3 in DNA: TGTGCCAGCAGCTTAAACCCGGGGGATCATTATGGCTACACCTTC. It codes for CASSLNPGDHYGYTF.

The V and J genes are TRBV11-2 and TRBJ1-2; tentatively, D is TRBD1 (5 bases). V gave up 1 base and J gave up 4 bases, with 13 bases separating them. Germline V CDR1 and CDR2: SGHAT, FQNNGV. The CDR3 loop spans 15 amino acids. DNA for the CDR3: TGTGCCAGCAGCTTAGGGGCAGGGTGGGGCTATGGCTACACCTTC. Translated: CASSLGAGWGYGYTF. Full variable domain (rest looked up from reference TRBV11-2 and TRBJ1-2): EAGVAQSPRYKIIEKRQSVAFWCNPISGHATLYWYQQILGQGPKLLIQFQNNGVVDDSQLPKDRFSAERLKGVDSTLKIQPAKLEDSAVYLCASSLGAGWGYGYTFGSGTRLTVV.

This clone was picked up a small number of times. The V call is TRBV2, the J call TRBJ1-1; maybe TRBD1 (6 bases). Germline CDR1 reads SNHLY; CDR2 reads FYNNEI. With 4 bases removed from V and 2 bases from J, the gap between germline ends came to 11 bases. The CDR3 runs 14 residues. CDR3 amino acids: CASSAGQINTEAFF. The CDR3 nucleotides are TGTGCCAGCAGTGCGGGACAAATAAACACTGAAGCTTTCTTT.

V usage is TRBV29-1 and J usage is TRBJ2-7; 8 positions match TRBD1. V dropped 5 bases and J dropped 5; count of bases not matched to a gene: 8. The CDR3 contains 13 residues. CDR1 is SQVTM and CDR2 is ANQGSEA in the germline V gene. CDR3 sequence: CSVRTGLFHEQYF. The DNA for the CDR3 is TGCAGCGTTCGGACAGGGCTTTTCCACGAGCAGTACTTC.

The CDR3 protein is CSAPDRAGGETQYF. The CDR3 nucleotides are TGCAGCGCCCCGGACAGGGCCGGGGGAGAGACCCAGTACTTC. The genes are TRBV29-1 and TRBJ2-5; 8 bases map to TRBD1. Germline values: CDR1 SQVTM, CDR2 ANQGSEA. Trimming took 7 bases from V and 4 from J; bases not matched to a gene: 11. This CDR3 spans 14 amino acids.

In DNA, the CDR3 is TGTGCCAGCAGCCTCAACGGGGGTCTAGCGGGTTACGAGCAGTACTTC. Its protein product is CASSLNGGLAGYEQYF. The chain joins TRBV11-2 to TRBJ2-7; 8 positions match TRBD2. Losses at the gene ends were 5 bases for V and 4 bases for J; bases not matched to a gene: 13. There are 16 residues in the CDR3. CDR1 and CDR2 from the germline V gene are SGHAT and FQNNGV.

CDR3 DNA: TGTGCCACCAGCAGACACGGAGGGACCTACGAGCAGTACTTC. This sequence encodes CATSRHGGTYEQYF. The chain links TRBV15 to TRBJ2-5; weak D call: TRBD2 (6 bases). With the DNA end fitting TRBJ2-7 better, the J assignment may be wrong. From germline, CDR1 is LNHNV and CDR2 YYDKDF (reference sequence). This CDR3 is built from 14 residues.

V is TRBV5-4 and J is TRBJ2-5; 11 bases map to TRBD2. V dropped 4 bases and J dropped 4; count of bases not matched to a gene: 3. Germline CDR1 and CDR2: SGHNT and YYREEE (reference sequence). The CDR3 sequence is 14 residues long. The CDR3 sequence is CASSPTSGGETQYF. The CDR3 DNA sequence: TGTGCCAGCAGCCCCACTAGCGGGGGAGAGACCCAGTACTTC.

The V call is TRBV5-1, the J call TRBJ1-1; tentatively, D is TRBD1 (5 bases). The ends were cut back, 4 bases at V and 1 base at J, with 11 bases in the middle. The V gene's germline CDR1 is SGHRS and CDR2 YFSETQ. This CDR3 comprises 14 residues. CDR3 in amino acids: CASSPQGRNTEAFF. The CDR3 nucleotides are TGCGCCAGCAGCCCTCAGGGCAGGAACACTGAAGCTTTCTTT.

This sequence joins TRBV5-1 and TRBJ2-7; 7 nucleotides line up with TRBD2. CDR1 and CDR2 from the germline V gene are SGHRS and YFSETQ. The V and J ends lost 0 bases and 0 bases, in that order; junction bases with no gene match: 3. The CDR3 runs 15 residues. In nucleotides, the CDR3 is TGCGCCAGCAGCTTGGTGCGCGGGAGCTCCTACGAGCAGTACTTC. Its translation is CASSLVRGSSYEQYF.

This chain links TRBV19 with TRBJ1-6; 7 positions match TRBD1. This CDR3 spans 15 amino acids. Germline CDR1 is LNHDA and CDR2 is SQIVND (reference sequence). Trimming at V came to 8 bases and at J to 9 bases, leaving 13 bases not matched to a gene. The DNA for the CDR3 is TGTGCCAGTGGCCTAATGGAGGGGGCCAGTTCACCCCTCCACTTT. Translating gives CASGLMEGASSPLHF.

The chain combines TRBV5-5 with TRBJ2-3; 8 nucleotides match TRBD1. The CDR3 totals 16 residues. Trimming at V came to 1 base and at J to 1 base, leaving 5 bases not matched to a gene. CDR1 is SGHKS, CDR2 YYEKEE, per germline (reference sequence). CDR3 DNA sequence: TGTGCCAGCAGCTTGCAGGGGGCGCTCGGCACAGATACGCAGTATTTT. Amino acids: CASSLQGALGTDTQYF.

This clone occurred a few times. The gene calls are TRBV6-6 and TRBJ2-3; 15 bases are shared with TRBD2. J gave up 6 bases and V 6 bases, and 7 bases lay outside the gene matches. Germline V CDR1 and CDR2: MNHNY, SVGAGI (reference sequence). The CDR3 is made up of 16 amino acids. For the CDR3, the DNA is TGTGCCAGCAGATACGGACTAGCGGGAGGGCGGGATACGCAGTATTTT. This sequence encodes CASRYGLAGGRDTQYF.

The V call is TRBV19, the J call TRBJ1-1, with D possibly being TRBD1 (6 bases). The germline V gene encodes CDR1 LNHDA and CDR2 SQIVND (reference sequence). CDR3 length equals 11 residues. Between the trimmed V and J ends, which lost 5 bases and 9 bases, there was a span of 10 bases. CDR3 in DNA: TGTGCCAGTAGTGTCCAGGGGAAAGCTTTCTTT. It translates to CASSVQGKAFF.

This clone has only a few counts. The CDR3 DNA reads as TGTGCCAGCAGTTACCCGACAGGGGTAGTCAACGAGCAGTACTTC. Translating it yields CASSYPTGVVNEQYF. The rearrangement links TRBV6-6 to TRBJ2-7, with 8 positions matching TRBD1. CDR3 length equals 15 residues. Germline CDR1 MNHNY, CDR2 SVGAGI (reference sequence). V shed 2 bases, J shed 5 bases, and the junction held 8 bases outside the gene matches.